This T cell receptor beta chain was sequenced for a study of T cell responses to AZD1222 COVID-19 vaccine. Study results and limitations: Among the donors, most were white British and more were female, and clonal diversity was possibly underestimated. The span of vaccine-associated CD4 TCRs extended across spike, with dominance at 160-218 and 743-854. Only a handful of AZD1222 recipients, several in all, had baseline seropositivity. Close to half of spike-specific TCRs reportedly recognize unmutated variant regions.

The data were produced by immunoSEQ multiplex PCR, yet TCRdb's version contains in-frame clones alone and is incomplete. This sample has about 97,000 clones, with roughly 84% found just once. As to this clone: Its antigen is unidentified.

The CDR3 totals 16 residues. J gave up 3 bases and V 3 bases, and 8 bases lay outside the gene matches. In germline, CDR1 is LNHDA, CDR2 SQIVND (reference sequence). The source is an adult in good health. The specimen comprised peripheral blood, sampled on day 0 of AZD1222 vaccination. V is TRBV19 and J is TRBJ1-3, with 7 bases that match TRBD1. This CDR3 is CASSIGQGVGGNTIYF. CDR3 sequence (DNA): TGTGCCAGTAGTATCGGGCAGGGGGTAGGTGGAAACACCATATATTTT.